What follows are 17 T cell receptor beta chains derived from one specimen sequenced in a study of blood T cell repertoires in COVID-19. The assay was immunoSEQ multiplex PCR, and TCRdb's table has in-frame clones only and misses some. This sample yields approximately 150,000 clones, of which roughly 91% are seen a single time; roughly 1.9% belongs to the top ten. The sample taken for sequencing was peripheral blood. These receptors were obtained from a man between 50 and 59 years old who had recovered from COVID-19.

The chain recombines TRBV7-2 with TRBJ2-2; TRBD1 agrees at 8 bases. This CDR3 is built from 16 residues. CDR1 is SGHTA and CDR2 is FQGNSA in the germline V gene. V dropped 4 bases and J dropped 2; count of bases not matched to a gene: 6. The CDR3 DNA follows: TGTGCCAGCAGCTCCTGGACAGGGATAAACACCGGGGAGCTGTTTTTT. The encoded protein is CASSSWTGINTGELFF.

The chain is built from TRBV5-1 and TRBJ2-1; 13 bases map to TRBD2. The CDR3 consists of 18 residues. V lost 3 bases to trimming and J lost 0 bases; unmatched junction nucleotides: 6. CDR1 and CDR2 from the germline V gene are SGHRS and YFSETQ. CDR3 in DNA: TGCGCCAGCAGCTCCGGACTAGCGGGGGCGAGCTCCTACAATGAGCAGTTCTTC. Its translation: CASSSGLAGASSYNEQFF.

This clone occurred once. This chain connects TRBV5-1 to TRBJ2-1; TRBD2 is a possible D gene (5 bases). Trimming removed 6 bases at V and 0 bases at J, with 19 bases between. Germline V CDR1 and CDR2: SGHRS, YFSETQ. The CDR3 length is 17 residues. The CDR3 protein is CASNNRVRGSSYNEQFF. The CDR3 nucleotides are TGCGCCAGCAATAACCGCGTTCGCGGGTCCTCCTACAATGAGCAGTTCTTC.

The chain couples TRBV27 to TRBJ1-4; D might be TRBD1 (5 bases). Between the trimmed V and J ends, which lost 1 base and 0 bases, there was a span of 6 bases. The germline V gene has CDR1 MNHEY and CDR2 SMNVEV (reference sequence). The CDR3 has 15 residues. Here the CDR3 DNA reads TGTGCCAGCAGTTTATGGGGGGCAACTAATGAAAAACTGTTTTTT. Amino acids: CASSLWGATNEKLFF.

This chain links TRBV27 with TRBJ2-7; D unresolved. Per the germline V gene, CDR1 is MNHEY and CDR2 is SMNVEV (reference sequence). The CDR3 spans 14 residues. V gave up 5 bases and J gave up 0 bases, with 11 bases separating them. In DNA, the CDR3 is TGTGCCAGCAGTCCGAGATTGAACTCCTACGAGCAGTACTTC. Translated, it gives CASSPRLNSYEQYF.

This clone appeared a few times. V and J are TRBV1 and TRBJ2-7; TRBD1 is the table's D call, not checked against the DNA. TRBV1 is given as a pseudogene. The CDR3 totals 17 residues. CDR3 nucleotide sequence: TGCACCAGCAGCCAAGCCTATTCCGGGACAGGGAACTACGAGCAGTACTTC. Its translation: CTSSQAYSGTGNYEQYF.

Regarding this clone: This specimen includes other DNA sequences encoding the same CDR3. The chain links TRBV5-1 to TRBJ2-7, with 7 bases identical to TRBD1. CDR1 is SGHRS, CDR2 YFSETQ, per germline. CDR3 size: 14 residues. The junction had 4 bases not matched to a gene; V was cut back by 2 bases and J by 2 bases. CDR3 in amino acids: CASSLGQGAYEQYF. CDR3 nucleotide sequence: TGCGCCAGCAGCTTAGGGCAGGGGGCCTACGAGCAGTACTTC.

The rearrangement joins TRBV10-3 to TRBJ2-3; TRBD2 matches 12 bases. Germline CDR1 and CDR2: ENHRY and SYGVKD. V was pared by 6 bases and J by 5 bases, with 6 bases of the junction left unmatched. The CDR3 is made up of 15 amino acids. This CDR3 reads CAISLAGGGLDTQYF. In DNA, the CDR3 is TGTGCCATCAGCCTAGCGGGGGGGGGTCTAGATACGCAGTATTTT.

This sequence joins TRBV27 and TRBJ2-5, with 11 positions matching TRBD1. CDR3 length: 16 amino acids. Germline V lookup: CDR1 MNHEY, CDR2 SMNVEV (reference sequence). V was clipped by 4 bases and J by 3 bases; unmatched bases: 7. The CDR3 DNA follows: TGTGCCAGCAGTTCCCTTCCGGGACAGGGGGAAGAGACCCAGTACTTC. Amino acid sequence: CASSSLPGQGEETQYF.

This chain connects TRBV7-2 to TRBJ1-2; 7 positions match TRBD1. The CDR3 is 12 amino acids. J lost 6 bases, V lost 3 bases, and 1 base had no gene match. Germline V gives CDR1 SGHTA, CDR2 FQGNSA. DNA for the CDR3: TGTGCCAGCAGCTTGCAGGGGGATGGCTACACCTTC. As protein: CASSLQGDGYTF.

The chain has TRBV12-3 or TRBV12-4 and TRBJ2-1; a weak D match, TRBD2 (5 bases). The CDR3 sequence is 13 residues long. Trimming took 5 bases from V and 6 from J, leaving 11 bases between them. CDR3 residues: CASSISGFNEQFF. The CDR3 DNA follows: TGTGCCAGCAGTATATCGGGGTTCAATGAGCAGTTCTTC.

This clone was observed once. This rearrangement joins TRBV18 to TRBJ2-1, with D possibly matching TRBD1 (5 bases). Germline assignment: CDR1 KGHSH and CDR2 LQKENI. Trimming took 0 bases from V and 6 from J, leaving 12 bases between them. The CDR3 contains 15 residues. This CDR3 is CASSPPGLARNEQFF. In DNA form, the CDR3 reads TGTGCCAGCTCACCACCGGGGCTGGCCCGCAATGAGCAGTTCTTC. Together with reference TRBV18 and TRBJ2-1, the CDR3 gives the full variable domain: NAGVMQNPRHLVRRRGQEARLRCSPMKGHSHVYWYRQLPEEGLKFMVYLQKENIIDESGMPKERFSAEFPKEGPSILRIQQVVRGDSAAYFCASSPPGLARNEQFFGPGTRLTVL.

Written as DNA, the CDR3 is TGTGCCAGCTCACCGGTCGTTCCCGGGGCTGAAGCTTTCTTT. It is translated as CASSPVVPGAEAFF. This sequence joins TRBV18 and TRBJ1-1; D not certain. V lost 3 bases to trimming and J lost 6 bases, with 14 bases between them. This CDR3 contains 14 residues. The germline V gene has CDR1 KGHSH and CDR2 LQKENI.

CDR3 sequence reads: CASRRGTGQPQHF. The CDR3 DNA sequence: TGTGCAAGTCGCCGGGGGACGGGCCAGCCCCAGCATTTT. The chain uses TRBV12-2 and TRBJ1-5. TRBV12-2 is a listed pseudogene. This CDR3 region has 13 residues.

The V call is TRBV10-3, the J call TRBJ2-3, with D possibly being TRBD2 (6 bases). Germline CDR1 ENHRY, CDR2 SYGVKD. This CDR3 has 17 residues. Trimming stripped 4 bases from V and 1 base from J, with 18 bases between. CDR3 amino acids: CAISVYGGSTGTDTQYF. The CDR3 region has the DNA TGTGCCATCAGTGTGTATGGGGGGTCCACTGGCACAGATACGCAGTATTTT.

This chain connects TRBV19 to TRBJ2-7; TRBD2 aligns across 7 bases. This CDR3 is built from 16 residues. CDR1 and CDR2 (germline): LNHDA, SQIVND (reference sequence). V lost 6 bases, J lost 1 base, and 12 bases stayed unmatched. The CDR3 coding sequence is TGTGCCAGTAGCTCGGGACTCCAGCGGGGTTCCTACGAGCAGTACTTC. The encoded protein is CASSSGLQRGSYEQYF.

With regard to this clone: Distinct nucleotide sequences in the sample also encode this CDR3. The DNA for the CDR3 is TGTGCCAGCAGTCGACAGGGGGATAATTCACCCCTCCACTTT. It translates to CASSRQGDNSPLHF. The V and J genes are TRBV2 and TRBJ1-6, with 9 bases matching TRBD1. CDR3 length: 14 residues. Trimming took 5 bases from V and 5 from J; bases not matched to a gene: 1. Germline assignment: CDR1 SNHLY and CDR2 FYNNEI.